The 14 T cell receptor beta chains presented below share a single source sample, sequenced in a study of cytotoxic CD8 clonotypes in ibrutinib-treated CLL. Sequencing used immunoSEQ multiplex PCR; TCRdb keeps in-frame clones, though not all of them. The profile shows 50,000 or so clones, about 57% of them singletons. The sequenced sample was PBMCs, obtained after 24 months of ibrutinib treatment. Receptor source: a human donor with chronic lymphocytic leukemia.

V usage is TRBV7-8 and J usage is TRBJ1-1, with a possible D match to TRBD1 (6 bases). Germline V gene lookup returns CDR1 SGHVS and CDR2 FQNEAQ. The CDR3 contains 13 residues. Between the trimmed V and J ends, which lost 4 bases and 5 bases, there was a span of 11 bases. CDR3 DNA: TGTGCCAGCAGCTCTCAGGGGACGACTGAAGCTTTCTTT. This translates into CASSSQGTTEAFF.

The rearrangement uses TRBV10-2 and TRBJ2-7; TRBD2 might be the D (6 bases). V was clipped by 6 bases and J by 6 bases, with 12 bases between them. The CDR3 has 12 residues. Germline V gene data show CDR1 as WSHSY and CDR2 as SAAADI. In nucleotides, the CDR3 is TGCGCCAGCAGGGCTGGAGGGGTCGAGCAGTACTTC. This gives the protein CASRAGGVEQYF.

The chain uses TRBV5-1 and TRBJ1-4; TRBD1 agrees at 7 bases. The CDR3 spans 14 residues. V gave up 0 bases and J gave up 6 bases; unmatched junction bases: 2. Germline values: CDR1 SGHRS, CDR2 YFSETQ. The chain's CDR3 is CASSLGQGYEKLFF. The CDR3 DNA sequence: TGCGCCAGCAGCTTGGGACAGGGTTATGAAAAACTGTTTTTT.

This clone is labeled medium-sized. V is TRBV15 and J is TRBJ2-2; D gene ambiguous. Trimming pared 5 bases from V and 6 bases from J, leaving 13 bases between. Germline CDR1 is LNHNV and CDR2 is YYDKDF (reference sequence). The CDR3 is 14 residues long. The DNA of the CDR3 is TGTGCCACCAGCCTCACGGCAGGATCCGGGGAGCTGTTTTTT. Its protein product is CATSLTAGSGELFF. Filled out from reference TRBV15 and TRBJ2-2, the complete variable domain reads DAMVIQNPRYQVTQFGKPVTLSCSQTLNHNVMYWYQQKSSQAPKLLFHYYDKDFNNEADTPDNFQSRRPNTSFCFLDIRSPGLGDTAMYLCATSLTAGSGELFFGEGSRLTVL.

This clone was detected a few times. This chain's CDR3 is CATSRDNGQGSEQYF. The CDR3 DNA follows: TGTGCCACCAGCAGAGATAATGGACAGGGCTCCGAGCAGTACTTC. The chain combines TRBV15 with TRBJ2-7; 8 bases match TRBD1. The CDR3 length is 15 residues. V was pared by 0 bases and J by 6 bases, with 7 bases of the junction left unmatched. Germline V CDR1 and CDR2: LNHNV, YYDKDF (reference sequence).

Turning to this clone: The sample carries other DNA sequences with the same CDR3. The chain links TRBV6-1 to TRBJ1-5; D is unclear. The CDR3 totals 12 residues. Germline CDR1 reads MNHNS; CDR2 reads SASEGT. V dropped 6 bases and J dropped 0 bases, with 3 bases sitting between them. CDR3 sequence reads: CASRDSNQPQHF. The CDR3 bases are TGTGCCAGCAGGGATAGCAATCAGCCCCAGCATTTT.

The J gene is TRBJ1-2, the V gene TRBV5-1, with TRBD1 matching 8 bases. This CDR3 contains 14 residues. The V segment lost 4 bases and the J segment 3 bases; nucleotides outside the gene matches: 5. CDR1 is SGHRS and CDR2 is YFSETQ in the germline V gene. The CDR3 region is CASSANRGDYGYTF. The CDR3 nucleotides are TGCGCCAGCAGCGCAAACAGGGGGGACTATGGCTACACCTTC.

This clone was counted between two and nine times. The chain links TRBV11-2 to TRBJ2-3; 8 bases line up with TRBD2. This CDR3 has 15 amino acids. Losses at the gene ends were 3 bases for V and 1 base for J; bases not matched to a gene: 3. The germline CDR1 and CDR2 sequences are SGHAT and FQNNGV. The CDR3 DNA reads as TGTGCCAGCAGCTTTGGAGCGGGGGGCACAGATACGCAGTATTTT. Its translation is CASSFGAGGTDTQYF.

The chain has TRBV27 and TRBJ2-7, with 9 bases identical to TRBD1. The trim removed 5 bases at V and 3 bases at J, leaving 8 bases unmatched. CDR3 length: 15 residues. Germline CDR1 is MNHEY and CDR2 is SMNVEV (reference sequence). The CDR3 DNA is TGTGCCAGCAGTCGATCTCCGGGACAGGGCTACGAGCAGTACTTC. Amino acid sequence: CASSRSPGQGYEQYF.

V and J are TRBV15 and TRBJ2-3; 10 nucleotides align to TRBD2. V was clipped by 0 bases and J by 0 bases; unmatched bases: 9. In germline, CDR1 is LNHNV, CDR2 YYDKDF (reference sequence). The CDR3 loop spans 19 amino acids. CDR3 loop: CATSRDRASGGPSTDTQYF. The DNA for the CDR3 is TGTGCCACCAGCAGAGATCGGGCTAGCGGGGGCCCTAGCACAGATACGCAGTATTTT.

The rearrangement links TRBV29-1 to TRBJ1-2; 9 bases align to TRBD1. The CDR3 runs 20 residues. Looked up from germline, CDR1 is SQVTM and CDR2 is ANQGSEA. J was trimmed by 0 bases and V by 0 bases; bases with no gene match: 17. The CDR3 nucleotides read TGCAGCGTTGAAGATATTTGGTCCGCGACAGGGGGGAAAACTAACTATGGCTACACCTTC. This gives the protein CSVEDIWSATGGKTNYGYTF.

Only a few counts were recorded for this clone. The chain combines TRBV2 with TRBJ1-1; D is uncertain. The germline CDR1 and CDR2 sequences are SNHLY and FYNNEI. Trimming removed 6 bases from V and 4 bases from J, with 15 bases in between. The CDR3 is made up of 14 amino acids. CDR3 DNA sequence: TGTGCCAGCAGCCCTAACCGGCGCGGCACTGAAGCTTTCTTT. Encoded protein: CASSPNRRGTEAFF.

The chain is built from TRBV2 and TRBJ2-1, with 13 bases fitting TRBD2. Germline V gene sequence: CDR1 SNHLY, CDR2 FYNNEI. V was clipped by 7 bases and J by 9 bases; unmatched bases: 6. The CDR3 has 14 amino acids. The CDR3 spells CASTMGLAGPEQFF. The CDR3 coding sequence is TGTGCCAGCACCATGGGACTAGCGGGGCCTGAGCAGTTCTTC.

The genes are TRBV19 and TRBJ1-6; D not resolved. This CDR3 has 15 amino acids. CDR1 is LNHDA and CDR2 is SQIVND in the germline V gene (reference sequence). The V and J ends lost 7 bases and 8 bases respectively, with 18 bases between them. The CDR3 DNA follows: TGTGCCAGTACCCGGCGATTGCGGGAGGATTCACCCCTCCACTTT. This translates into CASTRRLREDSPLHF.